The present T cell receptor beta chain was sequenced within a study of regulatory T cells in long-lasting Graves disease. The time point is: persistent/refractory GD, antithyroid drugs over 5 years with positive TRAb. RNA from PBMCs was the source of the TCR library. The CDR3 runs to 15 residues. V shed 5 bases, J shed 0 bases, and the junction held 4 bases outside the gene matches. Germline loops: CDR1 MNHGY, CDR2 SAAAGT. Arm-PCR of CDR3 regions and iRepertoire HTBI primers were used to build TCR beta libraries. TCRdb itself ran the multiplex PCR reads through MiXCR, one entry per CDR3 protein. Here the sample spans more than 650,000 distinct CDR3 sequences, around 30% being singletons. The sample holds one count of this clonotype.

The sequence came from a female donor with Graves disease. Sequences were derived from peripheral blood mononuclear cells (PBMCs), sampled when the disease was refractory, from a patient treated with antithyroid drugs. This rearrangement joins TRBV6-8 to TRBJ2-1, with TRBD2 identical over 7 bases. The CDR3 spells CASSLAASSYNEQFF. CDR3 sequence (DNA): TGTGCCAGCAGTCTAGCGGCCAGCTCCTACAATGAGCAGTTCTTC.